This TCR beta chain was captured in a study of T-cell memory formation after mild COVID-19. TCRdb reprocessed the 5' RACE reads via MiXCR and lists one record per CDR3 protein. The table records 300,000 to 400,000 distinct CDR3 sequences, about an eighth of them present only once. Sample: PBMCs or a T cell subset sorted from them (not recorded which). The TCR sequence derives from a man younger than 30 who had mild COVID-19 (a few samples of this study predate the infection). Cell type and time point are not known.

CDR3 in DNA: TGTGCCACCAGCACGGGAGGGGGGGGCCTGAGAGATACGCAGTATTTT. Translating it yields CATSTGGGGLRDTQYF. The gene calls are TRBV15 and TRBJ2-3; TRBD2 agrees at 8 bases. The germline V gene encodes CDR1 LNHNV and CDR2 YYDKDF (reference sequence). V lost 4 bases, J lost 5 bases, and 11 bases stayed unmatched. There are 16 residues in the CDR3.